This TCR beta chain originates from a study of cytomegalovirus exposure and HLA in healthy donors. Looking at the study overall: Within an early data release were around 87 million unique TCRs drawn from HLA-typed donors.

The study ran its PCR with 60 Vbeta and 13 Jbeta primers. TCRdb keeps only in-frame clones here, not all; method: immunoSEQ multiplex PCR. This sample yields some 140,000 clones, of which just under 80% are seen a single time; roughly 1.1% belongs to the top ten. Findings and limits, study-wide: Analyses of presence/absence relied on an assumption of roughly uniform sequencing depth across donors. Links to common viral pathogens appeared, in a later analysis, for several of the most significant clusters.

CDR3 length equals 14 residues. V trimming: 1 base; J trimming: 7 bases; junction bases outside the gene matches: 2. Germline lookup yields CDR1 SEHNR and CDR2 FQNEAQ (reference sequence). Healthy individuals who donated bone marrow served as the donors. This clone was seen more than once but under ten times. Its target is not known. The chain carries TRBV7-9 and TRBJ1-4, with TRBD1 matching over 8 bases. Material for sequencing was PBMCs. The receptor comes from a male donor in good health and CMV-seronegative. The CDR3, as DNA: TGTGCCAGCAGCTTAGACAGGGGGGCTGAAAAACTGTTTTTT. Protein product: CASSLDRGAEKLFF.